The clone carrying this TCR beta chain was seen once. The V end was cut by 5 bases, the J end by 8 bases, with 12 bases between. CDR1 and CDR2 (germline): SEHNR, FQNEAQ (reference sequence). The length of the CDR3 is 13 residues. Enrolled through a virtual design, the participants were between 18 and 89 years of age and came from 24 US areas. Exposed enrollees encountered a COVID-19 case at some point within 2 weeks before study entry. This sample was taken from a study of blood T cell repertoires in COVID-19. As for the study in general: The United States, Italy and Spain supplied acute and convalescent COVID-19 samples.

Study processing details: Amplification of reference gene primers was used by the study to estimate nucleated cell counts. Profiled with immunoSEQ multiplex PCR; TCRdb holds only in-frame clones, not every one. The DNA was the basis for D and trimming; V, J and clone size are from that table. Of 200,000 to 250,000 clones detected, under 90% appear once; the ten largest clones hold around 3.5%. This rearrangement joins TRBV7-9 to TRBJ1-4; TRBD1 might be the D (5 bases). Sequenced: PBMCs or T cells enriched from blood (not recorded which). This clonotype was obtained from a woman aged 40 to 49 who had been exposed to COVID-19. This CDR3 is CASSPAGREKLFF. The CDR3 DNA reads TGTGCCAGCAGCCCAGCGGGACGAGAAAAACTGTTTTTT.